This T cell receptor beta chain comes out of a study of blood T cell repertoires in COVID-19. Study background: Collection of acute and convalescent COVID-19 samples took place in the United States, Italy and Spain. T cells, B-cell-depleted T cells, or PBMCs supplied cDNA or gDNA.

Trimming left V 2 bases short and J 1 base short, with 5 bases between. CDR3 length: 13 amino acids. Germline CDR1 and CDR2: SGHVS and FQNEAQ. Per the original methods: Researchers report that nucleated cell counts were estimated from reference gene primer amplification. The repertoire was sequenced with immunoSEQ multiplex PCR; TCRdb's copy has only in-frame clones and lacks some. D and trimming come from the DNA, and the V and J calls and clone size come from that table. Altogether roughly 670,000 clones are present, 90% being singletons, with the ten largest covering around 0.3%. The sequencing sample was made of peripheral blood. The genes are TRBV7-8 and TRBJ1-1; D not certain. The source is a young woman with acute or convalescent COVID-19. CDR3 protein: CASSLRPNTEAFF. The CDR3 DNA sequence: TGTGCCAGCAGCTTACGTCCGAACACTGAAGCTTTCTTT.